A selection of T cell receptor beta chains follows, all from one sample in a study of identical twins. TCRdb reprocessed the 5' RACE reads via MiXCR and lists one record per CDR3 protein. The repertoire consists of about 500,000 distinct CDR3 sequences, with roughly an eighth occurring once and the leading ten covering 0.98%. The sample was also reused in another study, on yellow fever vaccine responses in identical twins.

The sample was CD4+ T cells sorted from blood. The receptors originated from a woman in her late teens or twenties in good health. Each CDR3 is given with its conserved first and last residue. The D gene is left open where the match is weak. Expanded clones are given a class, and other clones once, few, many or no size at all.

-	TRBV15	TRBJ1-2	many	TGTGCCACCAGCAGAGAATACATGGACGGCTACACCTTC	CATSREYMDGYTF
TRBD2	TRBV10-3	TRBJ2-3	many	TGTGCCATCAGTGAGTCCCGGACTAGCGGGACCACAGATACGCAGTATTTT	CAISESRTSGTTDTQYF
TRBD1	TRBV20-1	TRBJ2-1	many	TGCAGTGCACCACAGGGGAATGAGCAGTTCTTC	CSAPQGNEQFF
-	TRBV6-5	TRBJ1-1	-	TGTGCCAGCAGCTACCAGGGGTTGGGGAACACTGAAGCTTTCTTT	CASSYQGLGNTEAFF
-	TRBV3-1	TRBJ2-3	few	TGTGCCAGCAGCCCGGGGGCTCGAGCGGGCAACGATCCCGCGCTCCGGGGACATACGCAGTATTTT	CASSPGARAGNDPALRGHTQYF
-	TRBV7-9	TRBJ2-3	few	TGTGCCAGCAGCTTAGGCCCCGCGTCCCCGGCAGATACGCAGTATTTT	CASSLGPASPADTQYF
TRBD2	TRBV2	TRBJ2-1	-	TGTGCCAGCAGGGAGACTAGCGGGGGGGCCGGTGAGCAGTTCTTC	CASRETSGGAGEQFF
TRBD2	TRBV7-2	TRBJ2-1	-	TGTGCCAGCAGCTTATGGGGTCGGGGGGGCTCCTACAATGAGCAGTTCTTC	CASSLWGRGGSYNEQFF
-	TRBV20-1	TRBJ2-6	many	TGCAGTGCTAGGGTATTCGGACAGTCTGGGGCCAACGTCCTGACTTTC	CSARVFGQSGANVLTF
-	TRBV5-6	TRBJ1-1	few	TGTGCCAGCAGCTTGTTTTCGTACCGGAACACTGAAGCTTTCTTT	CASSLFSYRNTEAFF
-	TRBV6-5	TRBJ2-5	-	TGTGCCAGCAGTTACTCGTTTGTAGAGACCCAGTACTTC	CASSYSFVETQYF